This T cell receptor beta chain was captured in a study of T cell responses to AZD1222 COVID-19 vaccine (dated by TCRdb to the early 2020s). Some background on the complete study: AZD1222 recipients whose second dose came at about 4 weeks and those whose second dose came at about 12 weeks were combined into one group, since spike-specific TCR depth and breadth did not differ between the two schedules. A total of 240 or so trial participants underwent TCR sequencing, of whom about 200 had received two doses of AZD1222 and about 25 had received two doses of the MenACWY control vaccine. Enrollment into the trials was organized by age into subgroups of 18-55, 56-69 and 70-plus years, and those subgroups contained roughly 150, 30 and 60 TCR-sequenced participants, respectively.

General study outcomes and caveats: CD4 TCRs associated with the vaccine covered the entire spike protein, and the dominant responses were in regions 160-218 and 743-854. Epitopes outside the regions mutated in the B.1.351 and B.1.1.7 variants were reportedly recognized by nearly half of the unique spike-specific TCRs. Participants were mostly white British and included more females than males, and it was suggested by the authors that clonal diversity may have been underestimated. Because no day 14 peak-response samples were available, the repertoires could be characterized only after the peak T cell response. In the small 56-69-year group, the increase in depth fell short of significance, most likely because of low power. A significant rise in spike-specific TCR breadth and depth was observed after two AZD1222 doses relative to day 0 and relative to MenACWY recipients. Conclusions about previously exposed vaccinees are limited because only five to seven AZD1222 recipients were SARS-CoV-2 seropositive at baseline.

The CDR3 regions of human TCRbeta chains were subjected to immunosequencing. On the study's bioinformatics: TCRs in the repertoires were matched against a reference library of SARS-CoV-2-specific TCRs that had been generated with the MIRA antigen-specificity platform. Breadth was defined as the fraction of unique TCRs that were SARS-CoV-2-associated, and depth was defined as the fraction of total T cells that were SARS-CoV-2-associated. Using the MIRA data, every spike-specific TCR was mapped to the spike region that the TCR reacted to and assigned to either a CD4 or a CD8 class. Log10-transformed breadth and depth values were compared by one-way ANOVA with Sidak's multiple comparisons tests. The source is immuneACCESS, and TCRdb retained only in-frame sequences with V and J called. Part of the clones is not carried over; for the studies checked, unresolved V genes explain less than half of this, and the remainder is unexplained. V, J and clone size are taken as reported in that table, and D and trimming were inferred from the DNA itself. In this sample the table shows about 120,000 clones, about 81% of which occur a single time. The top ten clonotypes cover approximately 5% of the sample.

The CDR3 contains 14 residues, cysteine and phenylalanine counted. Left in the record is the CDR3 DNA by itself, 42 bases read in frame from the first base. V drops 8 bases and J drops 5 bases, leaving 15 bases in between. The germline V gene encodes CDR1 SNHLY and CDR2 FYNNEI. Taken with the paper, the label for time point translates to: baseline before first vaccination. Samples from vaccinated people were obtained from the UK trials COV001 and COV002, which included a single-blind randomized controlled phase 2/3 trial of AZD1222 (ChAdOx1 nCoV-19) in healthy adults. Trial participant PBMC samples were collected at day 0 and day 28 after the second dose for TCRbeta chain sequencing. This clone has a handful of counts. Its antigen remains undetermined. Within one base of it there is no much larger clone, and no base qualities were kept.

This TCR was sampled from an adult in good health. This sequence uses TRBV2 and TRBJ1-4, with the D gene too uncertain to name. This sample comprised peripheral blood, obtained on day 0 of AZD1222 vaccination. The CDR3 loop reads CASYGLGRNEKLFF. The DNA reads TGTGCCAGCTACGGACTCGGGAGAAATGAAAAACTGTTTTTT.